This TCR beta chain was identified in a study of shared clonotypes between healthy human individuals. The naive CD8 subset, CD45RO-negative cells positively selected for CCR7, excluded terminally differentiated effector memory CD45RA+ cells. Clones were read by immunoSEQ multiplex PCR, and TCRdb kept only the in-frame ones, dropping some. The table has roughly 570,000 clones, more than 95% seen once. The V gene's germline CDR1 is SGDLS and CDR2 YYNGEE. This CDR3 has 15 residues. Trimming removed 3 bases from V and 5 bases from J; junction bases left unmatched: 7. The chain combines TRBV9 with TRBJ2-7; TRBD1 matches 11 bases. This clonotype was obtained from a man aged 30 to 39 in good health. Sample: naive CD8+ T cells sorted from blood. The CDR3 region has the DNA TGTGCCAGCAGCGCCGGACAGGGGGCGTTGGACGAGCAGTACTTC. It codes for CASSAGQGALDEQYF. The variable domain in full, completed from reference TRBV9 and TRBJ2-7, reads DSGVTQTPKHLITATGQRVTLRCSPRSGDLSVYWYQQSLDQGLQFLIQYYNGEERAKGNILERFSAQQFPDLHSELNLSSLELGDSALYFCASSAGQGALDEQYFGPGTRLTVT.